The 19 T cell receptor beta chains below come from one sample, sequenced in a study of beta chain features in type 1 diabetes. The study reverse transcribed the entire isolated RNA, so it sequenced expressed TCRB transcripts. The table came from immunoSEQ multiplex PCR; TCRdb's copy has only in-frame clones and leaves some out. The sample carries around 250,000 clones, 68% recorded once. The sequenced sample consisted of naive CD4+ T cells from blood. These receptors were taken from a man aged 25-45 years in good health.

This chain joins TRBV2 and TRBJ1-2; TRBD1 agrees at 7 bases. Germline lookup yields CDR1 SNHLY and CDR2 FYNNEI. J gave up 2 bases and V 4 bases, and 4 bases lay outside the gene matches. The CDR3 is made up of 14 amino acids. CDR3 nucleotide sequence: TGTGCCAGCAGTGCGGGACAGCAGAACTATGGCTACACCTTC. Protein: CASSAGQQNYGYTF.

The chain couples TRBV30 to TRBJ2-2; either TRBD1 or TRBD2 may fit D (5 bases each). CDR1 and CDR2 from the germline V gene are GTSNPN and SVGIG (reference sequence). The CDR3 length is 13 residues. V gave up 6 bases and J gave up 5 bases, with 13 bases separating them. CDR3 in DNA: TGTGCCTGCAACCGGGACCCGACCGGGGAGCTGTTTTTT. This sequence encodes CACNRDPTGELFF.

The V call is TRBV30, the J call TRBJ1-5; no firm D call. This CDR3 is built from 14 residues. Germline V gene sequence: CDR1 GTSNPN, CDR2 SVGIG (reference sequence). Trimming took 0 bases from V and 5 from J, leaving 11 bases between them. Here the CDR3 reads CAWSVLQQDQPQHF. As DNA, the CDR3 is TGTGCCTGGAGTGTACTACAGCAGGATCAGCCCCAGCATTTT.

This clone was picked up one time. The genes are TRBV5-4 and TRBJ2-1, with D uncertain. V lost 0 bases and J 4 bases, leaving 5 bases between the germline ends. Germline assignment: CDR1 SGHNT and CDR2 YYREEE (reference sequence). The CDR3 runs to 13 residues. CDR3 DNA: TGTGCCAGCAGCTTGGACCAGTACAATGAGCAGTTCTTC. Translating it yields CASSLDQYNEQFF.

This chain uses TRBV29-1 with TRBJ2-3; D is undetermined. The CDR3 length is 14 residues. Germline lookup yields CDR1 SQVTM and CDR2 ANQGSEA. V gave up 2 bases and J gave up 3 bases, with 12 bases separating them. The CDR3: CSVEPRIGTDTQYF. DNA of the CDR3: TGCAGCGTTGAACCCCGCATTGGAACAGATACGCAGTATTTT.

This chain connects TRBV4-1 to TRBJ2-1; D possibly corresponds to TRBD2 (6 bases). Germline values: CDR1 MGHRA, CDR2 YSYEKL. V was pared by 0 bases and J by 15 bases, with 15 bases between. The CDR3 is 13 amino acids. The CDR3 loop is CASSQDSGDWRFF. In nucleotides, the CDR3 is TGCGCCAGCAGCCAAGATAGTGGGGACTGGAGGTTCTTC.

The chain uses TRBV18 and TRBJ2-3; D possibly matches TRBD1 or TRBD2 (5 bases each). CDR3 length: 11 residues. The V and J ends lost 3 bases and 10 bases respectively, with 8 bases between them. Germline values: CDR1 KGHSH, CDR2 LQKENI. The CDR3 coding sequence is TGTGCCAGCTCACCCGGGGACGCGCAGTATTTT. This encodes CASSPGDAQYF. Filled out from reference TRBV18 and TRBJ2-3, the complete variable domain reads NAGVMQNPRHLVRRRGQEARLRCSPMKGHSHVYWYRQLPEEGLKFMVYLQKENIIDESGMPKERFSAEFPKEGPSILRIQQVVRGDSAAYFCASSPGDAQYFGPGTRLTVL.

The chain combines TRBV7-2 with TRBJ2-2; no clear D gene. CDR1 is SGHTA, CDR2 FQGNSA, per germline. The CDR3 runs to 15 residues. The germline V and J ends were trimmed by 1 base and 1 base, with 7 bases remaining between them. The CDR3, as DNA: TGTGCCAGCAGCTTAGTACGGCAGAACACCGGGGAGCTGTTTTTT. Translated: CASSLVRQNTGELFF. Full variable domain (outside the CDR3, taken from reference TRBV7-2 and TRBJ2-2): GAGVSQSPSNKVTEKGKDVELRCDPISGHTALYWYRQSLGQGLEFLIYFQGNSAPDKSGLPSDRFSAERTGGSVSTLTIQRTQQEDSAVYLCASSLVRQNTGELFFGEGSRLTVL.

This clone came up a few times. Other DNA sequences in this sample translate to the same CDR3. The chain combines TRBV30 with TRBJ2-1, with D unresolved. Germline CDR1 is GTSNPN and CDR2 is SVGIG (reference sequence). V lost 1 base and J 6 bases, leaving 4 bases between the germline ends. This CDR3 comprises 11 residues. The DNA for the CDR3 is TGTGCCTGGAGTGCCCCCAATGAGCAGTTCTTC. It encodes CAWSAPNEQFF.

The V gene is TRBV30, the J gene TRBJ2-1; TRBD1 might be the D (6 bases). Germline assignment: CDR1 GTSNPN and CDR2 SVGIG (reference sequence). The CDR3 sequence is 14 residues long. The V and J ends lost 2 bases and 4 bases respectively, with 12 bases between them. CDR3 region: CAWSPGHEYNEQFF. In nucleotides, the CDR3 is TGTGCCTGGAGTCCGGGACATGAGTACAATGAGCAGTTCTTC.

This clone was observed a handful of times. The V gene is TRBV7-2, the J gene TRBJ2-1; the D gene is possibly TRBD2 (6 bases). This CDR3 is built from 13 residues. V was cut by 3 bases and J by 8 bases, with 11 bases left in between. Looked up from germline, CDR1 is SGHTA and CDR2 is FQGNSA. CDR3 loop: CASSFGGSDEQFF. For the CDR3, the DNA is TGTGCCAGCAGCTTCGGGGGATCGGATGAGCAGTTCTTC.

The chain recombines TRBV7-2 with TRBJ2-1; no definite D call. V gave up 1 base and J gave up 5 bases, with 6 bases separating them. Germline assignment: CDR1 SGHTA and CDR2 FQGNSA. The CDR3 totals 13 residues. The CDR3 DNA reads TGTGCCAGCAGCTTAGGCTTGAACAATGAGCAGTTCTTC. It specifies CASSLGLNNEQFF. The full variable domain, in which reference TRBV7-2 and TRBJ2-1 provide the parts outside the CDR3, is GAGVSQSPSNKVTEKGKDVELRCDPISGHTALYWYRQSLGQGLEFLIYFQGNSAPDKSGLPSDRFSAERTGGSVSTLTIQRTQQEDSAVYLCASSLGLNNEQFFGPGTRLTVL.

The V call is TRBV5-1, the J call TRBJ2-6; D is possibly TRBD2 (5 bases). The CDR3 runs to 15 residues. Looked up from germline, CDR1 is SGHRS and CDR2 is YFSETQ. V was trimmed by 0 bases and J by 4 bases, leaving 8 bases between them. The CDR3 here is CASSLAGYGANVLTF. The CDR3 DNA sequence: TGCGCCAGCAGCTTGGCGGGGTACGGGGCCAACGTCCTGACTTTC.

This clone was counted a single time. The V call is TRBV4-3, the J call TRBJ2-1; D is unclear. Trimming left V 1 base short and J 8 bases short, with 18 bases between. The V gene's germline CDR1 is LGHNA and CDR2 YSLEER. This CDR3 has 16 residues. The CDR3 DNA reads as TGCGCCAGCAGCCAAGTCGGACCAGTAGTCTCTTATGAGCAGTTCTTC. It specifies CASSQVGPVVSYEQFF.

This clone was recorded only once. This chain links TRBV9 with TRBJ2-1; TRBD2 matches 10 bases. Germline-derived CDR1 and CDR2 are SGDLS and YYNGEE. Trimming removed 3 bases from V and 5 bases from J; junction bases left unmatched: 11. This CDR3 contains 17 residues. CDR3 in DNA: TGTGCCAGCAGCGGACCCGGAGAGCGGGAGGGCCACAATGAGCAGTTCTTC. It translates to CASSGPGEREGHNEQFF.

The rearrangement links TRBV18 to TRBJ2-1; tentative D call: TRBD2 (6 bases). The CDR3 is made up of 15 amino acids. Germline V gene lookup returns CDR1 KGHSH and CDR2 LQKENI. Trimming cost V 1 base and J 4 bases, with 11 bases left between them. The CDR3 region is CASSPRVEGYNEQFF. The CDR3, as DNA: TGTGCCAGCTCACCACGGGTGGAGGGTTACAATGAGCAGTTCTTC.

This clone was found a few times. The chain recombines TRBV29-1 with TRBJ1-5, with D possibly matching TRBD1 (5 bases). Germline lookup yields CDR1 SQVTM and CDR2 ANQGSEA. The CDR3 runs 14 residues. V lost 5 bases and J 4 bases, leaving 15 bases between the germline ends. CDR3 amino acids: CSVSADSNNQPQHF. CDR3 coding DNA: TGCAGCGTTTCCGCTGACAGTAATAATCAGCCCCAGCATTTT.

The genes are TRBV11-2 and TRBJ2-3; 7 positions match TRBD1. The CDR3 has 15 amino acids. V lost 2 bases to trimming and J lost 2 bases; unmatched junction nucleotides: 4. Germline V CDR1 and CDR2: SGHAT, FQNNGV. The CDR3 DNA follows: TGTGCCAGCAGCTTACGGGGACAGCCCACAGATACGCAGTATTTT. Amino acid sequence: CASSLRGQPTDTQYF.

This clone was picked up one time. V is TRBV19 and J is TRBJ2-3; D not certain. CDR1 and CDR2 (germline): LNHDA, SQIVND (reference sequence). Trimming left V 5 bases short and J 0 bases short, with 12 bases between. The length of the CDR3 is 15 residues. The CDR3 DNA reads TGTGCCAGTAGTTCGACGGCTGCTAGCACAGATACGCAGTATTTT. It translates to CASSSTAASTDTQYF.